This TCR beta chain is drawn from a study of blood T cell repertoires in COVID-19. On the study more broadly: Material from acute and convalescent COVID-19 was sourced from the United States, Italy and Spain. Nucleic acid was either cDNA or gDNA, and it came from T cells, B-cell-depleted T cells, or PBMCs.

Source study methods: Researchers report that nucleated cell counts were estimated from reference gene primer amplification. Measured with immunoSEQ multiplex PCR; TCRdb has only the in-frame clones, and not every one. V and J calls and clone size are as listed in that table; D and trimming were resolved from the DNA. Of about 250,000 clones in the sample, roughly 80% were seen once. V lost 0 bases, J lost 8 bases, and 9 bases stayed unmatched. CDR1 and CDR2 (germline): SGHRS, YFSETQ. CDR3 length: 15 amino acids. The sequence derives from a man older than 75 with acute or convalescent COVID-19. The sequencing input was peripheral blood. V usage is TRBV5-1 and J usage is TRBJ1-2; 8 nucleotides line up with TRBD1. The CDR3 DNA is TGCGCCAGCAGCTTGGAAGGACAGGGAAATAGAGGCTACACCTTC. Translating it yields CASSLEGQGNRGYTF.